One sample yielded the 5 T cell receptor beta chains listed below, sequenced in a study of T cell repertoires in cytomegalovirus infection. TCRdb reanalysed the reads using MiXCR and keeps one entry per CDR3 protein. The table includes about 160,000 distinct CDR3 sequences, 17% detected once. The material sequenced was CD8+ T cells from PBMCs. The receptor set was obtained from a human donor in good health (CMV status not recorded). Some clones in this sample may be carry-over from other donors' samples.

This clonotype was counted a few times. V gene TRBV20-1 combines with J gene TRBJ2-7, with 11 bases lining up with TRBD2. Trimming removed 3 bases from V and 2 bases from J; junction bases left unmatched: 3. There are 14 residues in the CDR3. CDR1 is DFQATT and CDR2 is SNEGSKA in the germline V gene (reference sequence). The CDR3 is CSARDSGRAYEQYF. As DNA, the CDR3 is TGCAGTGCTAGGGATAGCGGGAGGGCCTACGAGCAGTACTTC.

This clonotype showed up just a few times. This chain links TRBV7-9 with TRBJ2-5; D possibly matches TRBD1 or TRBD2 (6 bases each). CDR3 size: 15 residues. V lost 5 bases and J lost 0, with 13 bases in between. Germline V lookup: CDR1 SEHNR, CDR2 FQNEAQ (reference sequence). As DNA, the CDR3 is TGTGCCAGCAGCGTAAACAGGGACTACCAAGAGACCCAGTACTTC. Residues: CASSVNRDYQETQYF.

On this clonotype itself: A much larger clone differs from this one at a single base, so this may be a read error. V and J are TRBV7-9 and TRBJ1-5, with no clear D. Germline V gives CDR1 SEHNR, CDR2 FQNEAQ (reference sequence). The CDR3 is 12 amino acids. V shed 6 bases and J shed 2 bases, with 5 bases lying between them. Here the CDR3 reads CASRLGNQPQHF. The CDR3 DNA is TGTGCCAGCAGATTGGGCAATCAGCCCCAGCATTTT.

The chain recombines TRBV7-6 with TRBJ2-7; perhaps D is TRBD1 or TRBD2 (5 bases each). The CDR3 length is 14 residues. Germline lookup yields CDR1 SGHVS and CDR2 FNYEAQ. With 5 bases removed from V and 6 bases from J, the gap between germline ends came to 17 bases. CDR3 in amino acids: CASSKDPLGVEQYF. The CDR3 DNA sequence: TGTGCCAGCAGCAAAGATCCCTTGGGGGTCGAGCAGTACTTC.

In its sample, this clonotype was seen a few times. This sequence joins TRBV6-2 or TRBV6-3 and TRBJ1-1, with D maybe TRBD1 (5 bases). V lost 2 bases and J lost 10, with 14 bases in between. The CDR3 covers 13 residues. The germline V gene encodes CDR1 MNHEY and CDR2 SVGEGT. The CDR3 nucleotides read TGTGCCAGCAGTTACCCTCGCAGGGAGGCAGCTTTCTTT. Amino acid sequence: CASSYPRREAAFF.